The 17 T cell receptor beta chains presented below share a single source sample, sequenced in a study of control samples from healthy donors and cancer patients. Libraries were prepared by immunoSEQ multiplex PCR; TCRdb keeps only in-frame clonotypes and omits some of them. The sample carries around 100,000 clones, roughly 89% recorded once. The sample comprised blood. All receptors derive from a human donor in good health. The donor label of this sample is uncertain.

The J gene is TRBJ1-2, the V gene TRBV5-1; D remains unclear. This CDR3 is 12 amino acids long. The germline V and J ends were trimmed by 4 bases and 4 bases, with 8 bases remaining between them. Germline CDR1 SGHRS, CDR2 YFSETQ. The CDR3, as DNA: TGCGCCAGCAGCGACGAACCCTATGGCTACACCTTC. It codes for CASSDEPYGYTF.

This chain's CDR3 is CATSRDRGTGRPLDNEQFF. In DNA, the CDR3 is TGTGCCACCAGCAGAGATAGGGGGACAGGGCGACCCTTGGACAATGAGCAGTTCTTC. V is TRBV15 and J is TRBJ2-1; 9 bases map to TRBD1. Germline CDR1 is LNHNV and CDR2 is YYDKDF (reference sequence). CDR3 length: 19 amino acids. V lost 0 bases and J lost 5; bases outside the gene matches: 14.

The chain employs TRBV29-1 and TRBJ2-5; 11 bases line up with TRBD1. In germline, CDR1 is SQVTM, CDR2 ANQGSEA. This CDR3 comprises 13 residues. Trimming took 6 bases from V and 5 from J; bases not matched to a gene: 5. The DNA for the CDR3 is TGCAGCGTACGGACAGGGGGCAGGGAGACCCAGTACTTC. This gives the protein CSVRTGGRETQYF.

The chain recombines TRBV7-8 with TRBJ2-7, with 12 bases identical to TRBD2. Per germline, CDR1 SGHVS and CDR2 FQNEAQ. The CDR3 has 15 residues. The V segment lost 1 base and the J segment 9 bases; nucleotides outside the gene matches: 7. DNA of the CDR3: TGTGCCAGCAGCTTAGGCCTAGCGGGGGGGTCCGGGCAGTACTTC. Translating it yields CASSLGLAGGSGQYF.

The V and J genes are TRBV5-5 and TRBJ1-5, with D possibly being TRBD1 (6 bases). The germline CDR1 and CDR2 sequences are SGHKS and YYEKEE (reference sequence). V was shortened by 0 bases and J by 2 bases, with 12 bases between the two germline ends. This CDR3 comprises 16 residues. The CDR3 loop reads CASSLAWGLRNQPQHF. Here the CDR3 DNA reads TGTGCCAGCAGCTTGGCCTGGGGGCTGCGCAATCAGCCCCAGCATTTT.

The chain is built from TRBV7-8 and TRBJ2-7, with D possibly matching TRBD2 (5 bases). Germline CDR1 is SGHVS and CDR2 is FQNEAQ. Trimming shortened V by 5 bases and J by 2 bases, and 7 bases separated the two germline ends. The CDR3 is 12 residues long. In DNA form, the CDR3 reads TGTGCCAGCAGCCCGCGGGCCTACGAGCAGTACTTC. This gives the protein CASSPRAYEQYF. Drawing the rest from reference TRBV7-8 and TRBJ2-7, the complete variable domain is GAGVSQSPRYKVAKRGQDVALRCDPISGHVSLFWYQQALGQGPEFLTYFQNEAQLDKSGLPSDRFFAERPEGSVSTLKIQRTQQEDSAVYLCASSPRAYEQYFGPGTRLTVT.

The CDR3 nucleotides are TGTGCCAGCAGTTTCGGAGGGAATGGCTACACCTTC. It translates to CASSFGGNGYTF. V and J are TRBV6-5 and TRBJ1-2; D is ambiguous. CDR3 length: 12 amino acids. Looked up from germline, CDR1 is MNHEY and CDR2 is SVGAGI. Trimming cost V 4 bases and J 6 bases, with 9 bases left between them.

This rearrangement joins TRBV15 to TRBJ2-2, with 7 bases lining up with TRBD1. The CDR3 is 18 amino acids. CDR1 LNHNV and CDR2 YYDKDF come from the germline V gene (reference sequence). V shed 0 bases and J 4 bases; nucleotides not matched to a gene: 11. CDR3 sequence reads: CATSRDPGQLSVTGELFF. The CDR3 coding sequence is TGTGCCACCAGCAGAGATCCGGGACAGCTAAGTGTCACCGGGGAGCTGTTTTTT.

The chain recombines TRBV7-2 with TRBJ1-3; a weak D match, TRBD1 (5 bases). CDR1 is SGHTA, CDR2 FQGNSA, per germline. Trimming took off 6 bases at V and 7 bases at J, with 16 bases between the two ends. The CDR3 contains 14 residues. This CDR3 reads CASSPGFGGNTIYF. CDR3 in DNA: TGTGCCAGCAGTCCAGGGTTTGGTGGTAACACCATATATTTT.

V is TRBV7-3 and J is TRBJ2-5; TRBD1 agrees at 7 bases. The J segment lost 2 bases and the V segment lost 0 bases, leaving 3 bases of the junction unmatched. Germline V lookup: CDR1 SGHTA, CDR2 FQGTGA. The CDR3 length is 15 residues. The CDR3 reads CASSLTGQHQETQYF. For the CDR3, the DNA is TGTGCCAGCAGCTTAACGGGACAGCATCAAGAGACCCAGTACTTC. Drawing the rest from reference TRBV7-3 and TRBJ2-5, the complete variable domain is GAGVSQTPSNKVTEKGKYVELRCDPISGHTALYWYRQSLGQGPEFLIYFQGTGAADDSGLPNDRFFAVRPEGSVSTLKIQRTERGDSAVYLCASSLTGQHQETQYFGPGTRLLVL.

The CDR3 spells CSATGVYGYTF. The CDR3 bases are TGCAGTGCCACGGGAGTATATGGCTACACCTTC. The chain joins TRBV20-1 to TRBJ1-2; D not resolved. Trimming removed 6 bases at V and 5 bases at J, with 10 bases between. Germline-derived CDR1 and CDR2 are DFQATT and SNEGSKA (reference sequence). CDR3 length: 11 amino acids.

The chain combines TRBV19 with TRBJ2-7, with D unclear. Trimming removed 5 bases at V and 0 bases at J, with 8 bases between. This CDR3 contains 13 residues. Germline V CDR1 and CDR2: LNHDA, SQIVND (reference sequence). Here the CDR3 reads CASSPGFSYEQYF. CDR3 DNA sequence: TGTGCCAGTAGTCCCGGTTTCTCCTACGAGCAGTACTTC.

The genes are TRBV6-5 and TRBJ1-4, with 7 positions matching TRBD1. V lost 0 bases and J lost 5; bases outside the gene matches: 3. There are 15 residues in the CDR3. Germline V lookup: CDR1 MNHEY, CDR2 SVGAGI. CDR3 sequence reads: CASSYSGTDNEKLFF. As DNA, the CDR3 is TGTGCCAGCAGTTACTCAGGGACAGACAATGAAAAACTGTTTTTT.

This rearrangement joins TRBV24-1 to TRBJ2-2; D uncertain. Deletions cut 3 bases from V and 2 bases from J, with 9 bases between. Germline loops: CDR1 KGHDR, CDR2 SFDVKD. CDR3 length equals 15 residues. CDR3 nucleotides: TGTGCCACCAGTGATGAGCAGTTTAACACCGGGGAGCTGTTTTTT. It encodes CATSDEQFNTGELFF.

This sequence joins TRBV3-1 (or the pseudogene TRBV3-2) and TRBJ1-3; no clear D gene. Trimming left V 2 bases short and J 0 bases short, with 8 bases between. This CDR3 is built from 15 residues. In germline, CDR1 is LGHDT, CDR2 YNNKEL (reference sequence). The CDR3 bases are TGTGCCAGCAGCCAAAGTCGCCTCTCTGGAAACACCATATATTTT. This codes for CASSQSRLSGNTIYF.

The V and J genes are TRBV12-5 and TRBJ2-1, with D possibly TRBD1 on 6 matching bases. Trimming took off 3 bases at V and 4 bases at J, with 13 bases between the two ends. Germline loops: CDR1 LGHNT, CDR2 FRNRAP. The CDR3 length is 15 residues. CDR3 sequence reads: CASGFGRDKYNEQFF. CDR3 coding DNA: TGTGCTAGTGGTTTCGGCAGGGACAAGTACAATGAGCAGTTCTTC. The whole variable domain, remainder taken from reference TRBV12-5 and TRBJ2-1, is DARVTQTPRHKVTEMGQEVTMRCQPILGHNTVFWYRQTMMQGLELLAYFRNRAPLDDSGMPKDRFSAEMPDATLATLKIQPSEPRDSAVYFCASGFGRDKYNEQFFGPGTRLTVL.

The chain has TRBV9 and TRBJ1-1; D gene unclear. From germline, CDR1 is SGDLS and CDR2 YYNGEE. Between the trimmed V and J ends, which lost 4 bases and 8 bases, there was a span of 15 bases. This CDR3 is 13 amino acids long. This chain's CDR3 is CASSPPVLSEAFF. CDR3 coding DNA: TGTGCCAGCAGCCCCCCCGTACTGTCGGAAGCTTTCTTT.